Reported below is one T cell receptor (beta chain). What it recognizes is unknown. Germline V gene sequence: CDR1 SNHLY, CDR2 FYNNEI. V gave up 4 bases and J gave up 2 bases; unmatched junction bases: 1. The CDR3 length is 14 residues. This entry is derived from a study of cytomegalovirus exposure and HLA in healthy donors. The PCR had 60 Vbeta and 13 Jbeta primers. The protocol was immunoSEQ multiplex PCR, while the TCRdb copy is restricted to in-frame clones and leaves out a portion. Seen here are 150,000 or so clones, roughly 84% observed once, and the top ten hold 1.5%. Study-level points and caveats: Most TCR sequences proved rare, with some public TCRs found in many donors. By a later analysis, the bulk of CMV-associated TCR beta chains appeared HLA-restricted. Differences between HLA loci emerged in a later analysis of TCR association rates, with DRB1 most and HLA-C fewest.

Sequencing was performed on PBMCs. The source is a male donor in good health and CMV-seronegative. J is TRBJ1-5 and V is TRBV2; TRBD1 matches at 8 bases. CDR3 DNA sequence: TGTGCCAGCAGTGGGACAGGGCGCAATCAGCCCCAGCATTTT. Translating it yields CASSGTGRNQPQHF.